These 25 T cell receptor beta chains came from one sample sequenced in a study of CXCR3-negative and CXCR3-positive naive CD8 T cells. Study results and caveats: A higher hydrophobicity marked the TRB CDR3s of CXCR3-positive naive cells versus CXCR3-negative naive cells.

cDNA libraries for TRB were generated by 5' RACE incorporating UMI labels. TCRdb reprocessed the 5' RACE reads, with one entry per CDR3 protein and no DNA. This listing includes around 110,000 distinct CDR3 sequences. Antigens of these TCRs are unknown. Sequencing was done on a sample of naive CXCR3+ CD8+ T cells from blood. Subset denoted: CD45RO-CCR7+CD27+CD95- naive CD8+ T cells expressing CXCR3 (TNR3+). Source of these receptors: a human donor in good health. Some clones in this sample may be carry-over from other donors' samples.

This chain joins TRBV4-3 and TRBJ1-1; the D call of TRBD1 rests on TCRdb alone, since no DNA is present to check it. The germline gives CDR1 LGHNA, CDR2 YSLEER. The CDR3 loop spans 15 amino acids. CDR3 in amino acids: CASSPTRSPIGGAFF.

This CDR3 is CASSNRLPDYEQYF. V gene TRBV7-2 combines with J gene TRBJ2-7; the TRBD1 assignment by TCRdb is unverifiable without DNA. The germline V gene has CDR1 SGHTA and CDR2 FQGNSA. The CDR3 loop spans 14 amino acids.

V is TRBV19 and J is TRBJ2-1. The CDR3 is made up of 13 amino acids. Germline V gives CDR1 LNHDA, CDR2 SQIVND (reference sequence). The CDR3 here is CASSIYGSNEQFF.

CDR3 residues: CASSEDAGDFLFYEQYF. The V gene is TRBV6-1, the J gene TRBJ2-7; as DNA is missing, the TRBD2 call by TCRdb cannot be tested. The CDR3 is 17 amino acids. CDR1 is MNHNS, CDR2 SASEGT, per germline.

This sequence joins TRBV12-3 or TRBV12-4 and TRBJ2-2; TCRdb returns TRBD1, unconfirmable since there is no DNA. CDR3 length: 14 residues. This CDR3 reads CATPKGAGTGELFF.

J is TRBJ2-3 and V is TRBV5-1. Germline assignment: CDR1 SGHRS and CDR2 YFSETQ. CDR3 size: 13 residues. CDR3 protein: CASSSTDRDTQYF.

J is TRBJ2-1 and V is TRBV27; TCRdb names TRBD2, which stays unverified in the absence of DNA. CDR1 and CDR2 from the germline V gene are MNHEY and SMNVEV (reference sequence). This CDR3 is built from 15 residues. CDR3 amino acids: CASSSAGSLYNEQFF.

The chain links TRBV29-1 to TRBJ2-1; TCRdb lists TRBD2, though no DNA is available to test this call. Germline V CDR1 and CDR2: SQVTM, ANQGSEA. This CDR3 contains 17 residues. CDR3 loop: CSVYHPSGRDSYNEQFF.

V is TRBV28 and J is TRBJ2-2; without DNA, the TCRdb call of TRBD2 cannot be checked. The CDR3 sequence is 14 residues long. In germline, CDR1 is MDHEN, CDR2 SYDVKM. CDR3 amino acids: CASSLGGDTGELFF.

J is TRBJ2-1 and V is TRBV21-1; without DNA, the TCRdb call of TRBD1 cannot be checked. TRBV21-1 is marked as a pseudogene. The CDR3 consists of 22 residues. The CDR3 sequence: CAGGSDTKRPFSFRASYNEQFF.

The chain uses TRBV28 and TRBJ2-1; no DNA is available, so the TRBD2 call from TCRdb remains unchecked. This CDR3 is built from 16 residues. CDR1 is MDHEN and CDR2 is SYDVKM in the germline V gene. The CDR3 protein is CASSLFTGGSYNEQFF.

CDR3 sequence reads: CASSPGVGTEAFF. The chain recombines TRBV7-3 with TRBJ1-1. CDR3 size: 13 residues. The germline V gene encodes CDR1 SGHTA and CDR2 FQGTGA.

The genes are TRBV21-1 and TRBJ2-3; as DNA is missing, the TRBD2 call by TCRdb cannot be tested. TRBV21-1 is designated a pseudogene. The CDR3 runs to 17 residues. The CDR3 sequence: CASSRIGVAASTDTQYF.

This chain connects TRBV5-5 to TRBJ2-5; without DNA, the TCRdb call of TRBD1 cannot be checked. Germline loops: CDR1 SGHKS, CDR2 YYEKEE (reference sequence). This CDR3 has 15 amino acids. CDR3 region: CASSPLMRVQETQYF.

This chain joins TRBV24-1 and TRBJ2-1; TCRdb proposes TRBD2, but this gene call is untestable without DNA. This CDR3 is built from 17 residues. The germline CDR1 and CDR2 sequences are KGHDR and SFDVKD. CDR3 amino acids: CATSGPESPYSYNEQFF.

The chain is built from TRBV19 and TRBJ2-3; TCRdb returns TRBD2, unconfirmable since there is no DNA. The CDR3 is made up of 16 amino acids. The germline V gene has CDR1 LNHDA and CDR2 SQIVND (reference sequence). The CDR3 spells CASSILPTGLTDTQYF.

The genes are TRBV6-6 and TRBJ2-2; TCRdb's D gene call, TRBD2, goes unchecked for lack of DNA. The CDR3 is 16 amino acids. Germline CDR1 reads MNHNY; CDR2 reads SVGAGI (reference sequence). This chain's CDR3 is CASSLTAGGPTGELFF.

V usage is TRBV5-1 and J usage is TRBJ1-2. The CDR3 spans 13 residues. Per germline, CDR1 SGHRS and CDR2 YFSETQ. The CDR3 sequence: CASSLTGRDGYTF.

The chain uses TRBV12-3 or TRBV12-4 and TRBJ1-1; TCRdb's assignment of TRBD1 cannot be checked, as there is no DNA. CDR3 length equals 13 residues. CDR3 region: CASSLSLQAKAFF.

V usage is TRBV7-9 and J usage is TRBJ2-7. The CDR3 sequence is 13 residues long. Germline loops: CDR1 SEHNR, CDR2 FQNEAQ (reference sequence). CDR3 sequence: CASNDGSSYEQYF.

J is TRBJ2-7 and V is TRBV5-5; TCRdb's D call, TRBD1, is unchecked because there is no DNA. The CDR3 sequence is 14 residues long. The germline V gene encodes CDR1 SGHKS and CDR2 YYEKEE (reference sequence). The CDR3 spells CASSLGAGMDEQYF.

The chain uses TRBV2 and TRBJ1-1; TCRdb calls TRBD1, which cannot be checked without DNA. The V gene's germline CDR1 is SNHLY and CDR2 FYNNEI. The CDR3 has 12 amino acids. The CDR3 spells CASRTPSAEAFF.

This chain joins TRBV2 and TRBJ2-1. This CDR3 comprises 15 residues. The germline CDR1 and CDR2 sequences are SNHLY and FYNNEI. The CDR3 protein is CASSPPEGYYNEQFF.

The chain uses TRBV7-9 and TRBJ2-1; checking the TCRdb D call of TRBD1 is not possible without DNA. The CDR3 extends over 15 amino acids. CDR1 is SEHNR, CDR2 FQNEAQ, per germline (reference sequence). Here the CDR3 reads CASSPGAEGYNEQFF.

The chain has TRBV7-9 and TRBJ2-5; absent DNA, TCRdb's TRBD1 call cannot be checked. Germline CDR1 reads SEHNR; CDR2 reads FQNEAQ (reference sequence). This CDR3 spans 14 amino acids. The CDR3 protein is CASSESVGGETQYF.